Each of the 8 T cell receptor beta chains below was sequenced from the same sample in a study of blood T cell repertoires in COVID-19. The assay was immunoSEQ multiplex PCR, and TCRdb's table has in-frame clones only and misses some. The repertoire consists of some 150,000 clones, with 70% to 85% occurring once and the leading ten covering 5.5% to 8%. Sequenced: peripheral blood. These TCRs come from a human donor in a cohort sampled during active COVID-19.

The rearrangement links TRBV2 to TRBJ1-3; D gene unclear. V was pared by 4 bases and J by 2 bases, with 6 bases between. The CDR3 runs to 13 residues. Germline CDR1 is SNHLY and CDR2 is FYNNEI. DNA of the CDR3: TGTGCCAGCAGTGCAGAGGCTGGAAACACCATATATTTT. It translates to CASSAEAGNTIYF.

The CDR3 DNA sequence: TGTGCCAGCTCACCCACTGTCCCGGGACAGGGTTGGCAGCCCCAGCATTTT. This sequence encodes CASSPTVPGQGWQPQHF. The chain employs TRBV18 and TRBJ1-5; 9 nucleotides agree with TRBD1. The CDR3 extends over 17 amino acids. The trim removed 3 bases at V and 7 bases at J, leaving 13 bases unmatched. The germline gives CDR1 KGHSH, CDR2 LQKENI.

The V call is TRBV5-4, the J call TRBJ1-6; D may be TRBD1 (5 bases). Germline CDR1 is SGHNT and CDR2 is YYREEE (reference sequence). There are 16 residues in the CDR3. The germline V and J ends were trimmed by 0 bases and 6 bases, with 13 bases remaining between them. This CDR3 is CASSLDSGGVNSPLHF. The CDR3 DNA reads TGTGCCAGCAGCTTGGATTCGGGAGGGGTTAATTCACCCCTCCACTTT.

The J gene is TRBJ1-5, the V gene TRBV5-1; 9 nucleotides agree with TRBD1. V was pared by 2 bases and J by 1 base, with 16 bases of the junction left unmatched. This CDR3 has 20 residues. Germline V gives CDR1 SGHRS, CDR2 YFSETQ. CDR3 coding DNA: TGCGCCAGCAGCTTCACACAAATGCGGGACAGGGTATGGAGCAATCAGCCCCAGCATTTT. It translates to CASSFTQMRDRVWSNQPQHF.

This clone was counted between two and nine times. The chain links TRBV7-9 to TRBJ1-1; 8 nucleotides match TRBD1. Germline V gene data show CDR1 as SEHNR and CDR2 as FQNEAQ (reference sequence). Losses at the gene ends were 7 bases for V and 2 bases for J; bases not matched to a gene: 9. This CDR3 spans 15 amino acids. CDR3 loop: CASTGPQGANTEAFF. The CDR3 DNA reads TGTGCCAGCACTGGACCTCAGGGGGCAAACACTGAAGCTTTCTTT.

V usage is TRBV9 and J usage is TRBJ1-2; 7 bases match TRBD1. Germline V gene sequence: CDR1 SGDLS, CDR2 YYNGEE. CDR3 size: 13 residues. V dropped 1 base and J dropped 5; count of bases not matched to a gene: 2. The CDR3 here is CASSVQQGYGYTF. In DNA, the CDR3 is TGTGCCAGCAGCGTACAACAGGGGTATGGCTACACCTTC.

The gene calls are TRBV29-1 and TRBJ1-4; no clear D. The CDR3 is 13 residues long. Germline loops: CDR1 SQVTM, CDR2 ANQGSEA. V was pared by 6 bases and J by 0 bases, with 8 bases between. The CDR3 spells CSVVSSTNEKLFF. CDR3 bases: TGCAGCGTAGTCAGTTCAACTAATGAAAAACTGTTTTTT.

The gene calls are TRBV4-1 and TRBJ2-1; 8 nucleotides line up with TRBD2. The CDR3 is made up of 17 amino acids. Germline CDR1 and CDR2: MGHRA and YSYEKL. With V trimmed by 0 bases and J by 5 bases, 9 bases remained unmatched. The CDR3 DNA follows: TGCGCCAGCAGCCAAGATCGGGAGACTAGCGCCCACAATGAGCAGTTCTTC. It translates to CASSQDRETSAHNEQFF.